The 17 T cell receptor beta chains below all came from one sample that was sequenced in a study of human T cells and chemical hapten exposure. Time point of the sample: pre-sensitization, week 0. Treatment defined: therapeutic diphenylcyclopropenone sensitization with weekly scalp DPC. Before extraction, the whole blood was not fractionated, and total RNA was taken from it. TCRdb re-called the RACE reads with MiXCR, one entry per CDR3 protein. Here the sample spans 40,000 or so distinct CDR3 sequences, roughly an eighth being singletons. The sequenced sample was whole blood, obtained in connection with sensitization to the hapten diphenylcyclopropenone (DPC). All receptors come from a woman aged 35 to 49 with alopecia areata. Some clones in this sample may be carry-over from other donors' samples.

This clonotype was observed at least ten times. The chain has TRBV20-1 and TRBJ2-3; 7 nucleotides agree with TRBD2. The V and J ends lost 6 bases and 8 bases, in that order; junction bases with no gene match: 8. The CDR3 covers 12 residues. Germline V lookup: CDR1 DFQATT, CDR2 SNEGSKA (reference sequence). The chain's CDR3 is CSAHDGGGTQYF. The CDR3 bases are TGCAGTGCGCACGATGGGGGGGGTACGCAGTATTTT.

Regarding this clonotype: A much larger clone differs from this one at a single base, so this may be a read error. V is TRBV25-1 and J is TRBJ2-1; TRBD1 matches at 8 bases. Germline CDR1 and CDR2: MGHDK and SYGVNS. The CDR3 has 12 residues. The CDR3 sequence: CARSGQGNEQFF. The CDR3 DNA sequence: TGTGCCAGAAGTGGACAGGGCAATGAGCAGTTCTTC.

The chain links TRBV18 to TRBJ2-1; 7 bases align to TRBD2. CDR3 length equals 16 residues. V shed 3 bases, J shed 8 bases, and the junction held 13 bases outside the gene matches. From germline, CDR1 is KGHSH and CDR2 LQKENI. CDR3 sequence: CASSPPGAPTSDEQFF. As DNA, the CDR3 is TGTGCCAGCTCACCCCCGGGAGCGCCAACTAGCGATGAGCAGTTCTTC.

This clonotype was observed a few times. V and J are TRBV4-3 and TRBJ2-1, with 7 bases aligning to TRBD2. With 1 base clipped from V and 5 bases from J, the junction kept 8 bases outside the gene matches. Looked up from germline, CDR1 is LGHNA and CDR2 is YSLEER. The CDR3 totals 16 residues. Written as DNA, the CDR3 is TGCGCCAGCAGCCAAGTCGTCGGACTAGGGGACAATGAGCAGTTCTTC. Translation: CASSQVVGLGDNEQFF.

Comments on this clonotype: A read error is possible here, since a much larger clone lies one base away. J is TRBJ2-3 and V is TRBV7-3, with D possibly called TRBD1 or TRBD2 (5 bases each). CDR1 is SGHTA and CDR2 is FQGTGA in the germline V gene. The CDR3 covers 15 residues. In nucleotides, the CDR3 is TGTGTCAGCAGCACCCGACTGGGGGGCACAGATACGCAGTATTTT. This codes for CVSSTRLGGTDTQYF. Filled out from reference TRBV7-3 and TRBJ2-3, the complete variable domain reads GAGVSQTPSNKVTEKGKYVELRCDPISGHTALYWYRQSLGQGPEFLIYFQGTGAADDSGLPNDRFFAVRPEGSVSTLKIQRTERGDSAVYLCVSSTRLGGTDTQYFGPGTRLTVL.

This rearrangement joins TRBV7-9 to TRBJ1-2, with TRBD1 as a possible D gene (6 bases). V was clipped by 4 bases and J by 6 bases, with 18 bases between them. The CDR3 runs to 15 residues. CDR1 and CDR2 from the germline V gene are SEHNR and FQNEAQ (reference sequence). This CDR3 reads CASSSPLQGRNGYTF. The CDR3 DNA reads TGTGCCAGCAGCTCCCCGTTGCAGGGGCGGAATGGCTACACCTTC.

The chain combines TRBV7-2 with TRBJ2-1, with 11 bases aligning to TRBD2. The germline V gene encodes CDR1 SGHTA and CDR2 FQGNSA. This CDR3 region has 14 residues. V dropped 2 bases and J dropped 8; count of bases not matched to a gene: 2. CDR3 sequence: CASSLTSGSDEQFF. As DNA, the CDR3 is TGTGCCAGCAGCTTAACTAGCGGGAGCGATGAGCAGTTCTTC.

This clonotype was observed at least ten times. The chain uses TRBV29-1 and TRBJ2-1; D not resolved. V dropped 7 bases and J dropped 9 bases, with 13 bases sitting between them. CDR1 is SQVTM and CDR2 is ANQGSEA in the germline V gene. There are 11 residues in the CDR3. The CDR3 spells CSAPHRAEQFF. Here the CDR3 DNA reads TGCAGCGCCCCGCATCGTGCTGAGCAGTTCTTC.

The CDR3 DNA follows: TGCGCCAGCAGCCAAGCTCTGGGTGAGCAGTTCTTC. It translates to CASSQALGEQFF. This chain uses TRBV4-3 with TRBJ2-1; D gene ambiguous. The CDR3 covers 12 residues. Germline V gene sequence: CDR1 LGHNA, CDR2 YSLEER. Trimming cost V 1 base and J 9 bases, with 7 bases left between them.

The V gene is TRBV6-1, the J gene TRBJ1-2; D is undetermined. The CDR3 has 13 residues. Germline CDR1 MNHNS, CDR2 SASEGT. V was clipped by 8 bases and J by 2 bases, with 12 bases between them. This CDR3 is CASWGGFNYGYTF. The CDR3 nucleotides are TGTGCCAGCTGGGGAGGGTTCAACTATGGCTACACCTTC.

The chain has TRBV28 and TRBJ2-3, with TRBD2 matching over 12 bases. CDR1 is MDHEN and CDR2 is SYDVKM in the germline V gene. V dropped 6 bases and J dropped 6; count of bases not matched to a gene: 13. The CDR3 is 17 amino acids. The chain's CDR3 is CASSSLSTSGRRDTQYF. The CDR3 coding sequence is TGTGCCAGCAGCTCCCTCTCCACTAGCGGGAGGCGGGATACGCAGTATTTT.

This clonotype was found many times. The CDR3 protein is CASTEGVSGNTIYF. The CDR3 DNA sequence: TGTGCCAGCACGGAGGGAGTCTCTGGAAACACCATATATTTT. The chain uses TRBV3-1 and TRBJ1-3; the D is unclear. The CDR3 is made up of 14 amino acids. V was clipped by 7 bases and J by 0 bases, with 10 bases between them. Looked up from germline, CDR1 is LGHDT and CDR2 is YNNKEL (reference sequence).

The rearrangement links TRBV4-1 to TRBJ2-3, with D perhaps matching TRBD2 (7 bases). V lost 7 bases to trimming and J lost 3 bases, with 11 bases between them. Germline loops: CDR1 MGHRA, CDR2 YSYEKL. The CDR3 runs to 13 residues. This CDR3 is CASTSGTTDTQYF. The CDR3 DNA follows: TGCGCCAGCACGAGCGGGACAACAGATACGCAGTATTTT.

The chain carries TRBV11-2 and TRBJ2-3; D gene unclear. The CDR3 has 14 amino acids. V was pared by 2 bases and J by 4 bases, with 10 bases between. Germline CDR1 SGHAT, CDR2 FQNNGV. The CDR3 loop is CASSLNTGPDTQYF. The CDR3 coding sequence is TGTGCCAGCAGCTTAAATACCGGGCCAGATACGCAGTATTTT.

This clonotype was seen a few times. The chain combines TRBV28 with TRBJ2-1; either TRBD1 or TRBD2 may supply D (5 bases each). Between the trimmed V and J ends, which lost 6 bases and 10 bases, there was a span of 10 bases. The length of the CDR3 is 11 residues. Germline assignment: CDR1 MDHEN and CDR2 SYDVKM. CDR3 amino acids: CASSRWGEQFF. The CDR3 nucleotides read TGTGCCAGCAGCCGGTGGGGGGAGCAGTTCTTC. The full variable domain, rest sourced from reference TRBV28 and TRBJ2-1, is DVKVTQSSRYLVKRTGEKVFLECVQDMDHENMFWYRQDPGLGLRLIYFSYDVKMKEKGDIPEGYSVSREKKERFSLILESASTNQTSMYLCASSRWGEQFFGPGTRLTVL.

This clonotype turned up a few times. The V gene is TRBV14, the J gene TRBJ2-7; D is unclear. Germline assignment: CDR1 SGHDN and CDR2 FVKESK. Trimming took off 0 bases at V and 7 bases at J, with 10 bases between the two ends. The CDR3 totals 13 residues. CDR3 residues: CASSQDFLGEQYF. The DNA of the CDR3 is TGTGCCAGCAGCCAAGATTTCTTGGGGGAGCAGTACTTC.

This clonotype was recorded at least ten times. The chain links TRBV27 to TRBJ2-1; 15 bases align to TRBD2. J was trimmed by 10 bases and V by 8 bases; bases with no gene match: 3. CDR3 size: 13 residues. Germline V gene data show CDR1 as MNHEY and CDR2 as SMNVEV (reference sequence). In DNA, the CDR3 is TGTGCCAGCGGACTAGCGGGAGGGGGGGAGCAGTTCTTC. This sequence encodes CASGLAGGGEQFF.